Following are 28 T cell receptor beta chains from one sample sequenced in a study of T cells in Graves' hyperthyroidism and ophthalmopathy. The source material, RNA transcripts, was used to amplify TCR beta CDR3 regions. The primer set for the first-round RT-PCR of the TCR CDR3 was HTBI. TCRdb independently ran MiXCR on the multiplex PCR reads; one entry per CDR3 protein. The data hold about 560,000 distinct CDR3 sequences, with approximately 15% observed a single time. Sequencing input: blood. The receptors come from a woman under 30 with Graves' hyperthyroidism.

The rearrangement uses TRBV4-2 and TRBJ2-3; D is uncertain. The CDR3 covers 15 residues. Trimming pared 0 bases from V and 5 bases from J, leaving 12 bases between. Germline CDR1 and CDR2: LGHNA and YNFKEQ. The CDR3 region is CASSQDQSGIDTQYF. The CDR3 DNA reads TGTGCCAGCAGCCAAGATCAGTCGGGCATAGATACGCAGTATTTT.

This clonotype occurred many times. V is TRBV5-5 and J is TRBJ2-7; no reliable D call. The germline V and J ends were trimmed by 3 bases and 0 bases, with 13 bases remaining between them. CDR1 and CDR2 from the germline V gene are SGHKS and YYEKEE (reference sequence). The CDR3 covers 15 residues. The CDR3 DNA follows: TGTGCCAGCAGCTGGGGTTCGGAAACCTCCTACGAGCAGTACTTC. This encodes CASSWGSETSYEQYF. The full variable domain, in which reference TRBV5-5 and TRBJ2-7 provide the parts outside the CDR3, is DAGVTQSPTHLIKTRGQQVTLRCSPISGHKSVSWYQQVLGQGPQFIFQYYEKEERGRGNFPDRFSARQFPNYSSELNVNALLLGDSALYLCASSWGSETSYEQYFGPGTRLTVT.

This clonotype was seen many times. The V gene is TRBV12-3 or TRBV12-4, the J gene TRBJ2-5, with TRBD2 matching 7 bases. J lost 5 bases, V lost 5 bases, and 8 bases had no gene match. The CDR3 extends over 14 amino acids. CDR3 nucleotide sequence: TGTGCCAGCAGTCCTATATCCGGGAGGGAGACCCAGTACTTC. Amino acid sequence: CASSPISGRETQYF.

This clonotype was detected ten times or more. The gene calls are TRBV6-1 and TRBJ1-5, with D uncertain. CDR3 length: 13 residues. The V and J ends lost 5 bases and 9 bases respectively, with 14 bases between them. Looked up from germline, CDR1 is MNHNS and CDR2 is SASEGT. DNA for the CDR3: TGTGCCAGCAGTTCGGGCCCGTCCCGGCCCCAGCATTTT. It codes for CASSSGPSRPQHF.

This clonotype was picked up many times. This sequence joins TRBV13 and TRBJ1-1, with TRBD1 matching over 7 bases. The CDR3 runs to 12 residues. Losses at the gene ends were 5 bases for V and 11 bases for J; bases not matched to a gene: 8. CDR1 is PRHDT, CDR2 FYEKMQ, per germline (reference sequence). The CDR3 DNA follows: TGTGCCAGCAGCCTGGACAGGCCCCCGGCTTTCTTT. It translates to CASSLDRPPAFF.

This clonotype was counted at least ten times. This chain joins TRBV27 and TRBJ1-4; 8 positions match TRBD1. The germline V gene has CDR1 MNHEY and CDR2 SMNVEV (reference sequence). Trimming removed 5 bases from V and 8 bases from J; junction bases left unmatched: 13. The CDR3 has 16 residues. CDR3 nucleotides: TGTGCCAGCAGTCCCCCCCGGAGATCAGGGGGCGAAAAACTGTTTTTT. This encodes CASSPPRRSGGEKLFF.

The V gene is TRBV29-1, the J gene TRBJ1-4; D call uncertain. Trimming took 3 bases from V and 0 from J, leaving 8 bases between them. This CDR3 spans 14 amino acids. Germline loops: CDR1 SQVTM, CDR2 ANQGSEA. This chain's CDR3 is CSVDFGSTNEKLFF. Written as DNA, the CDR3 is TGCAGCGTTGATTTTGGGTCAACTAATGAAAAACTGTTTTTT.

At least ten counts were recorded for this clonotype. The V call is TRBV28, the J call TRBJ1-1; D remains unclear. The germline CDR1 and CDR2 sequences are MDHEN and SYDVKM. Trimming stripped 3 bases from V and 4 bases from J, with 15 bases between. The CDR3 is made up of 15 amino acids. CDR3 amino acids: CASSFVRDLGTEAFF. The CDR3 bases are TGTGCCAGCAGTTTTGTCCGAGACCTGGGCACTGAAGCTTTCTTT.

This chain joins TRBV10-3 and TRBJ2-1, with 9 bases identical to TRBD2. After removal of 2 bases from V and 4 bases from J, the junction contained 6 bases not matched to a gene. Germline V gene lookup returns CDR1 ENHRY and CDR2 SYGVKD. This CDR3 region has 16 residues. Here the CDR3 reads CAISEGSGGRYNEQFF. The CDR3 region has the DNA TGTGCCATCAGTGAGGGGAGCGGGGGGAGATACAATGAGCAGTTCTTC.

This clonotype has more than one count but fewer than ten. The chain uses TRBV4-3 and TRBJ1-1; 8 nucleotides agree with TRBD1. The CDR3 has 16 residues. The germline CDR1 and CDR2 sequences are LGHNA and YSLEER. The J segment lost 4 bases and the V segment lost 4 bases, leaving 11 bases of the junction unmatched. The CDR3 region is CASSRTGGVGGTEAFF. In DNA form, the CDR3 reads TGCGCCAGCAGCCGTACAGGGGGAGTCGGTGGCACTGAAGCTTTCTTT.

The chain carries TRBV20-1 and TRBJ2-5; tentatively, D is TRBD2 (5 bases). Germline loops: CDR1 DFQATT, CDR2 SNEGSKA (reference sequence). V lost 1 base to trimming and J lost 4 bases, with 13 bases between them. The CDR3 covers 14 residues. The chain's CDR3 is CSARAPHAGETQYF. CDR3 coding DNA: TGCAGTGCTAGAGCTCCTCACGCGGGAGAGACCCAGTACTTC.

In regard to this clonotype: One base away lies a much larger clone, so this may be a sequencing read error. The CDR3 region has the DNA TGTGCCAGCAGTTTATCTTCAGGGGGCCAGCCTGAAGCTTTCTTT. This encodes CASSLSSGGQPEAFF. This chain links TRBV28 with TRBJ1-1; 8 bases agree with TRBD1. The V and J ends lost 1 base and 6 bases, in that order; junction bases with no gene match: 7. The V gene's germline CDR1 is MDHEN and CDR2 SYDVKM. This CDR3 is built from 15 residues.

The V call is TRBV5-1, the J call TRBJ2-2; no reliable D call. Between the trimmed V and J ends, which lost 4 bases and 5 bases, there was a span of 15 bases. The CDR3 spans 15 residues. The germline gives CDR1 SGHRS, CDR2 YFSETQ. The CDR3 is CASSPPGRTTGELFF. CDR3 bases: TGCGCCAGCAGCCCGCCCGGAAGAACGACCGGGGAGCTGTTTTTT.

This clonotype has a count of ten or more. The CDR3 spells CASSLLEAGGYNEQFF. CDR3 in DNA: TGCGCCAGCAGCTTGCTCGAAGCGGGAGGTTACAATGAGCAGTTCTTC. This chain links TRBV5-1 with TRBJ2-1; 9 bases line up with TRBD2. Germline V CDR1 and CDR2: SGHRS, YFSETQ. Trimming took 1 base from V and 4 from J; bases not matched to a gene: 6. This CDR3 has 16 amino acids. The entire variable domain, with the rest obtained from reference TRBV5-1 and TRBJ2-1, is as follows: KAGVTQTPRYLIKTRGQQVTLSCSPISGHRSVSWYQQTPGQGLQFLFEYFSETQRNKGNFPGRFSGRQFSNSRSEMNVSTLELGDSALYLCASSLLEAGGYNEQFFGPGTRLTVL.

This clonotype was detected ten times or more. The rearrangement uses TRBV7-9 and TRBJ2-2; TRBD1 agrees at 8 bases. The CDR3 consists of 14 residues. Per the germline V gene, CDR1 is SEHNR and CDR2 is FQNEAQ (reference sequence). The trim removed 5 bases at V and 5 bases at J, leaving 4 bases unmatched. The CDR3, as DNA: TGTGCCAGCAGCCCCAGGACAGGGACCGGGGAGCTGTTTTTT. It is translated as CASSPRTGTGELFF.

This clonotype was counted ten times or more. The chain joins TRBV5-1 to TRBJ2-7; a possible D gene is TRBD1 (6 bases). Germline loops: CDR1 SGHRS, CDR2 YFSETQ. The CDR3 spans 14 residues. Trimming removed 1 base at V and 4 bases at J, with 12 bases between. The DNA for the CDR3 is TGCGCCAGCAGCTTGAGGGGGAATGGTTACGAGCAGTACTTC. Its translation: CASSLRGNGYEQYF.

This clonotype has at least ten counts. This sequence joins TRBV24-1 and TRBJ2-1, with 7 bases lining up with TRBD1. CDR1 KGHDR and CDR2 SFDVKD come from the germline V gene. Unmatched junction bases numbered 4, after V lost 3 bases and J lost 0 bases. CDR3 size: 16 residues. CDR3 nucleotides: TGTGCCACCAGTGATGGGGACAGTCGCTCCTACAATGAGCAGTTCTTC. This encodes CATSDGDSRSYNEQFF.

A remark on this clonotype: Sequence at one end of the junction differs from germline and may be a read error. V is TRBV5-1 and J is TRBJ2-4; 8 bases map to TRBD1. The CDR3 totals 12 residues. From germline, CDR1 is SGHRS and CDR2 YFSETQ. The CDR3 sequence: CTGQGPKNIQYF. CDR3 DNA: TGTACAGGACAGGGACCCAAAAACATTCAGTACTTC.

This clonotype was counted at least ten times. V gene TRBV11-3 combines with J gene TRBJ1-2; a weak D match, TRBD1 (6 bases). Per germline, CDR1 SGHNT and CDR2 YENEEA. V gave up 0 bases and J gave up 3 bases, with 23 bases separating them. This CDR3 spans 19 amino acids. The DNA for the CDR3 is TGTGCCAGCAGCTTAGAGCGGTGGCAGAGACAGGTTCGTGACTATGGCTACACCTTC. It specifies CASSLERWQRQVRDYGYTF.

The V gene is TRBV3-1, the J gene TRBJ1-2, with D hard to call. CDR3 length: 12 amino acids. Germline V gives CDR1 LGHDT, CDR2 YNNKEL (reference sequence). Deletions cut 0 bases from V and 8 bases from J, with 7 bases between. In DNA form, the CDR3 reads TGTGCCAGCAGCCAAGATATGGGAGGCTACACCTTC. Translating gives CASSQDMGGYTF.

V gene TRBV20-1 combines with J gene TRBJ2-2; D possibly corresponds to TRBD1 (8 bases). Per germline, CDR1 DFQATT and CDR2 SNEGSKA (reference sequence). This CDR3 contains 14 residues. Trimming stripped 3 bases from V and 4 bases from J, with 12 bases between. Written as DNA, the CDR3 is TGCAGTGCTAGGACAGGGGAGGGCACCGGGGAGCTGTTTTTT. Translated: CSARTGEGTGELFF.

The V gene is TRBV19, the J gene TRBJ2-2, with D possibly TRBD2 on 7 matching bases. V was clipped by 6 bases and J by 2 bases, with 13 bases between them. The CDR3 is made up of 15 amino acids. CDR1 is LNHDA and CDR2 is SQIVND in the germline V gene (reference sequence). The chain's CDR3 is CASRRGGGNTGELFF. DNA for the CDR3: TGTGCCAGTAGGAGGGGGGGGGGAAACACCGGGGAGCTGTTTTTT.

This chain links TRBV18 with TRBJ1-4, with D perhaps matching TRBD1 (5 bases). V dropped 1 base and J dropped 0 bases, with 9 bases sitting between them. The V gene's germline CDR1 is KGHSH and CDR2 LQKENI. The CDR3 loop spans 16 amino acids. The CDR3 is CASSPLYRPTNEKLFF. CDR3 nucleotides: TGTGCCAGCTCACCACTCTACAGGCCAACTAATGAAAAACTGTTTTTT.

This clonotype has at least ten counts. The V and J genes are TRBV29-1 and TRBJ1-1, with 8 bases identical to TRBD1. Germline CDR1 is SQVTM and CDR2 is ANQGSEA. This CDR3 is built from 15 residues. Trimming took 2 bases from V and 2 from J; bases not matched to a gene: 7. The CDR3 region is CSVEKQGDRNTEAFF. CDR3 in DNA: TGCAGCGTTGAAAAACAGGGGGATCGAAACACTGAAGCTTTCTTT.

This clonotype was seen repeatedly, ten times or more. The CDR3 DNA reads as TGTGCCATCAGTGAGTCGGACTTGACCTACGAGCAGTACTTC. Translation: CAISESDLTYEQYF. The chain joins TRBV10-3 to TRBJ2-7, with D possibly being TRBD2 (5 bases). The CDR3 is 14 residues long. Germline V gene lookup returns CDR1 ENHRY and CDR2 SYGVKD. With 0 bases removed from V and 2 bases from J, the gap between germline ends came to 8 bases.

This clonotype was picked up a small number of times. This chain joins TRBV12-3 or TRBV12-4 and TRBJ1-5; TRBD1 matches 8 bases. The CDR3 loop spans 18 amino acids. Losses at the gene ends were 6 bases for V and 2 bases for J; bases not matched to a gene: 15. The CDR3 coding sequence is TGTGCCAGCAGCCCAGGACAGGGTTGGTTTGGCGGCAATCAGCCCCAGCATTTT. Its protein product is CASSPGQGWFGGNQPQHF.

In this sample, this clonotype turned up once. J is TRBJ1-3 and V is TRBV19, with unresolved D. The V end lost 7 bases, the J end lost 4 bases, and 11 bases lay between the germline ends. Per the germline V gene, CDR1 is LNHDA and CDR2 is SQIVND (reference sequence). The CDR3 totals 13 residues. The CDR3 here is CASTYSRGNTIYF. The CDR3 DNA is TGTGCCAGTACTTATAGTCGGGGAAACACCATATATTTT.

This clonotype was detected a few times. The chain recombines TRBV27 with TRBJ2-7, with 7 bases lining up with TRBD1. Per the germline V gene, CDR1 is MNHEY and CDR2 is SMNVEV (reference sequence). Trimming took 3 bases from V and 5 from J; bases not matched to a gene: 4. This CDR3 contains 13 residues. The CDR3 DNA sequence: TGTGCCAGCAGTTTCTCGACAGGGAACGAGCAGTACTTC. It translates to CASSFSTGNEQYF.